This T cell receptor (beta chain) was recovered during a study of identical twins. Overall study findings and caveats: Models, which agreed with sharing between unrelated individuals, nonetheless underestimated the out-of-frame TCR alpha sharing seen in monozygotic twins. Within cord blood, abundant beta clonotypes carried fewer insertions, but memory repertoires showed no such trend. Analyses based on zero insertions could be partly confounded by invariant MAIT and iNKT cells.

Addition of a universal primer site occurred through template switching, and cDNA carried unique molecular identifiers. TCRdb re-called the 5' RACE reads with MiXCR, one entry per CDR3 protein. There are some 1,700,000 distinct CDR3 sequences in the sample; about 31% occur only once, and less than 0.35% lies in the top ten. V gave up 8 bases and J gave up 0 bases, with 11 bases separating them. This CDR3 has 12 residues. Germline CDR1 is DFQATT and CDR2 is SNEGSKA (reference sequence). Notes on this clonotype: Its antigen remains unidentified.

Sample: cord blood. This chain links TRBV20-1 with TRBJ2-7; TRBD1 is a possible D gene (6 bases). The TCR sequence derives from a newborn girl in good health. The CDR3 reads CSPRQVSYEQYF. The CDR3 nucleotides read TGCAGTCCGAGACAGGTCTCCTACGAGCAGTACTTC.